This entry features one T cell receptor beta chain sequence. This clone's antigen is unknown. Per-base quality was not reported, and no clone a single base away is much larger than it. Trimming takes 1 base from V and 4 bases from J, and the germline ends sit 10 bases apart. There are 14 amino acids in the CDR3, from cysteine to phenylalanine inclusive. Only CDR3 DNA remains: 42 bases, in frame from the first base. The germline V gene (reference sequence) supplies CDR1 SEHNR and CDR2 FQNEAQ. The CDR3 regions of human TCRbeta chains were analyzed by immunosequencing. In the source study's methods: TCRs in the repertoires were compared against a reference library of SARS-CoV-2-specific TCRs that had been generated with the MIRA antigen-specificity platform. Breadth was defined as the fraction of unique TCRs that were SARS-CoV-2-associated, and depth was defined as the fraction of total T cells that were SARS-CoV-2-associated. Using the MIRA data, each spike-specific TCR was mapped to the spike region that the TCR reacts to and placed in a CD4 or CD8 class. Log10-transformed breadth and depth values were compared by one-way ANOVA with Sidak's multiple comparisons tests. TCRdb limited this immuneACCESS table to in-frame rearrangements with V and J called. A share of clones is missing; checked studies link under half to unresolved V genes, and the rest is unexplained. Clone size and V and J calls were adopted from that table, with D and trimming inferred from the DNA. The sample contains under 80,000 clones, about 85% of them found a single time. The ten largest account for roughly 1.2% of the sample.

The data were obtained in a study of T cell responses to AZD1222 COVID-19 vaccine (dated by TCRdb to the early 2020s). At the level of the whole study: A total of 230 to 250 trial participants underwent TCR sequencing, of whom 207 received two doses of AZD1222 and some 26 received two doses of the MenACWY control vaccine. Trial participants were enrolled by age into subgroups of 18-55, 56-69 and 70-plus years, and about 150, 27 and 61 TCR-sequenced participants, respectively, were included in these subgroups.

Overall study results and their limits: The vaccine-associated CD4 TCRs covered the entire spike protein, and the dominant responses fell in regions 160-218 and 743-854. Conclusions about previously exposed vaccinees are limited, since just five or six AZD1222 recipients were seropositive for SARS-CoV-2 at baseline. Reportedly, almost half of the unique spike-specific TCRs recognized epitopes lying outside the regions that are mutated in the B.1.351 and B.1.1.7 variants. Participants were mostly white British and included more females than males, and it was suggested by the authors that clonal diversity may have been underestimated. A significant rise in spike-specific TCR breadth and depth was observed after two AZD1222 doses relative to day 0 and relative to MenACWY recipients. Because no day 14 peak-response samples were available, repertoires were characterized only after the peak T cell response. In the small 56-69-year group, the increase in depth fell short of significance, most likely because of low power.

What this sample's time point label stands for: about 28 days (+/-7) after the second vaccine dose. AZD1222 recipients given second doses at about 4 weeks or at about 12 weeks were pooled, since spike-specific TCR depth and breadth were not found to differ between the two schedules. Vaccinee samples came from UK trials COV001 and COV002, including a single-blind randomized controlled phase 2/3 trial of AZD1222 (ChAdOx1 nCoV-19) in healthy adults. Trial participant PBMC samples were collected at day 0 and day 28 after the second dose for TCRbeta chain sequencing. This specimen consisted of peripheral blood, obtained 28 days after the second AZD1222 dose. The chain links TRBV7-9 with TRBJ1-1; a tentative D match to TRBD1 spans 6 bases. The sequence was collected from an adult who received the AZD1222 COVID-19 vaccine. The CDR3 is CASSLEQGLTEAFF. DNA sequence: TGTGCCAGCAGCTTAGAGCAGGGGCTCACTGAAGCTTTCTTT.